This T cell receptor beta chain was profiled in a study of blood T cell repertoires in COVID-19. Here immunoSEQ multiplex PCR was the method, and the copy in TCRdb shows in-frame clones only, minus some. The sample lists roughly 230,000 clones; 82% were seen once. Self-reported history from a screening survey and questionnaire set each donor's cohort. The sequencing sample was made of PBMCs or T cells enriched from blood (not recorded which). This TCR was sampled from a woman between 55 and 75 years old who had recovered from COVID-19.

The CDR3 is CASSRMSGTPYEQYF. The CDR3 DNA follows: TGTGCCAGCAGCCGGATGTCCGGGACTCCCTACGAGCAGTACTTC. This chain connects TRBV5-8 to TRBJ2-7, with a possible D match to TRBD2 (6 bases). The germline V gene has CDR1 SGHTS and CDR2 YDEGEE. This CDR3 contains 15 residues. The V end was cut by 4 bases, the J end by 2 bases, with 16 bases between. The full variable domain, with the rest looked up from reference TRBV5-8 and TRBJ2-7, is EAGVTQSPTHLIKTRGQQATLRCSPISGHTSVYWYQQALGLGLQFLLWYDEGEERNRGNFPPRFSGRQFPNYSSELNVNALELEDSALYLCASSRMSGTPYEQYFGPGTRLTVT.